The rows below give T cell receptor beta chains drawn from one sample of a study of OX40 agonist ivuxolimab in advanced cancers. Repertoires were generated with immunoSEQ multiplex PCR, while TCRdb's copy carries only in-frame clones and drops some. The sample includes more than 85,000 clones, about nine tenths of them seen just once. The input for sequencing was CD4+ or CD8+ T cells sorted from blood, taken in a trial of the OX40 agonist ivuxolimab. The receptors come from an adult with an advanced solid tumor such as melanoma, head and neck, liver or kidney cancer. Both conserved end residues are trimmed from each CDR3. A D gene is named only where the DNA matches it firmly. A row's size may be missing; if present it is once, few, many or a size class.

V	size	D	J	CDR3
TRBV6-5	.	.	TRBJ1-4	AAGRGGWNEKLF
TRBV28	.	.	TRBJ1-5	ASSALLDRMRSNQPQH
TRBV4-2	few	.	TRBJ1-2	ASSQAGALYDGYT
TRBV30	.	.	TRBJ1-1	AWSSTRDGVAF
TRBV6-1	.	.	TRBJ1-1	ASSLRDTEAF
TRBV2	.	TRBD2	TRBJ2-7	ASSTPGHSREGLAGGREQY
TRBV4-3	few	.	TRBJ1-4	ASSQGFWGEGDEKLF
TRBV11-2	.	.	TRBJ2-2	ASNQDTNTGELF
TRBV5-1	.	.	TRBJ1-1	ASSTGPETGEAF
TRBV4-2	.	.	TRBJ2-1	ASSQGPKIPTDRAGLFYNEQF
TRBV7-2	once	.	TRBJ1-1	ASSLDAELNTEAF
TRBV5-1	.	.	TRBJ1-2	ASSLEAGLLYGYT
TRBV14	.	.	TRBJ2-5	ASSQDRRRY
TRBV19	.	TRBD2	TRBJ2-7	ATGRGAAYEQY
TRBV27	once	TRBD1	TRBJ2-4	ASRPLGTGEKNIQY
TRBV6-5	.	.	TRBJ1-3	ASSYGGVGNTIY
TRBV7-6	.	.	TRBJ2-3	ASSLAKDTDTQY
TRBV29-1	.	.	TRBJ2-2	SVEDRRSTGELF
TRBV5-1	.	TRBD2	TRBJ2-5	ASSLQREGGETQY
TRBV30	.	TRBD1	TRBJ1-6	AWSVGTVDSPLH
TRBV2	.	TRBD1	TRBJ2-7	ASSVGTVTYEQY
TRBV7-2	.	.	TRBJ1-1	ASSLGPANTEAF
TRBV7-9	.	.	TRBJ2-1	AWGTSSYNEQF
TRBV6-1	.	TRBD1	TRBJ2-5	ASRQSQGIGETQY
TRBV11-2	.	.	TRBJ1-2	ASSLLSGGGYT
TRBV11-1	.	.	TRBJ2-3	ASSLVGTSGTDTQY
TRBV6-1	.	.	TRBJ2-7	ASSENGLRYEQY
TRBV5-1	.	.	TRBJ1-1	ASSSQGPPF
TRBV4-1	.	.	TRBJ1-5	ASSPRTPVGSNQPQH
TRBV19	.	.	TRBJ1-1	ASSRSLYTEAF
TRBV5-1	.	.	TRBJ2-7	ASSFGDTNYEQY
TRBV27	.	TRBD2	TRBJ2-1	ASSLGAGGPREQF
TRBV19	.	TRBD1	TRBJ1-1	ASSTGTENTEAF
TRBV29-1	.	.	TRBJ2-1	SVLWKGTYNEQF
TRBV14	.	TRBD2	TRBJ2-1	ASSLRPGLAGPHEQF
TRBV7-6	.	TRBD2	TRBJ2-3	ASSLPSGGLTDTQY
TRBV25-1	.	TRBD2	TRBJ2-7	ASRAGLAETYEQY
TRBV6-5	.	.	TRBJ2-7	ASRKVSDDSYEQY
TRBV5-5	.	TRBD1	TRBJ1-4	ASSLGGGALEEKLF
TRBV19	.	.	TRBJ2-3	ASSTRDSPGTDTQY
TRBV14	.	.	TRBJ1-1	ASSQGVNTEAF
TRBV4-3	.	.	TRBJ1-1	ASSQESTTTEAF
TRBV20-1	.	.	TRBJ1-2	SALRGYGYT
TRBV25-1	.	.	TRBJ1-4	ASSDWGDGEKLF
TRBV4-3	.	.	TRBJ2-7	ASSRSTAYEQY
TRBV7-6	.	.	TRBJ2-7	ASSLRDGGPYEQY
TRBV6-5	.	.	TRBJ1-3	ASSSGLGNTIY
TRBV5-3	.	TRBD2	TRBJ2-1	ARSLCPSSGSYNEQF
TRBV2	.	.	TRBJ2-4	ASSETHIQY
TRBV20-1	.	.	TRBJ2-7	SDPDTYEQY
TRBV7-2	once	.	TRBJ2-1	ASSLGEQF
TRBV10-3	once	.	TRBJ2-7	ASETGSSYEQY
TRBV5-8	.	.	TRBJ1-5	ASSLLAGNQPQH
TRBV28	.	.	TRBJ2-7	ASRTTMIRAYEQY
TRBV10-3	.	TRBD2	TRBJ2-7	AISDLMPGGTYEQY